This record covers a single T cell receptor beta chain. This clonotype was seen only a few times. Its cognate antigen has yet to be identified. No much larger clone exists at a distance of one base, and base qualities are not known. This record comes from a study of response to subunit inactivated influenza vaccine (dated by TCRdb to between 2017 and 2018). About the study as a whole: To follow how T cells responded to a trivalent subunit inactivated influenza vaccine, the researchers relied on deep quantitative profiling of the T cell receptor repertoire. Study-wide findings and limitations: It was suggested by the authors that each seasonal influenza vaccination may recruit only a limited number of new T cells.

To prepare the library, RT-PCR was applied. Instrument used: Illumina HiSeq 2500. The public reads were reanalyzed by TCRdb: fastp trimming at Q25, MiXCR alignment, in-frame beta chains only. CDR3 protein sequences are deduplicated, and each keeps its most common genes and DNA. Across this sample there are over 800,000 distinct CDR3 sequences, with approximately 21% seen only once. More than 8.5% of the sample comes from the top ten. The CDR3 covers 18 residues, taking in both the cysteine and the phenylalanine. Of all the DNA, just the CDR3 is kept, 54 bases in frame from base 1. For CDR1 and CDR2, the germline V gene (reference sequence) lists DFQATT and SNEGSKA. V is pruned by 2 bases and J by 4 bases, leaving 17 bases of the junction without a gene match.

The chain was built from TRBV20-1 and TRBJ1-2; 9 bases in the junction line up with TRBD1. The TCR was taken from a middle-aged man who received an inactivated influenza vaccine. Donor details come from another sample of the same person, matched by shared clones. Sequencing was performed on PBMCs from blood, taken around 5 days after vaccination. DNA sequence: TGCAGTGCTAGAAATGAGGGGGACAGGGCCAATCTTTTCTATGGCTACACCTTC. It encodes CSARNEGDRANLFYGYTF.